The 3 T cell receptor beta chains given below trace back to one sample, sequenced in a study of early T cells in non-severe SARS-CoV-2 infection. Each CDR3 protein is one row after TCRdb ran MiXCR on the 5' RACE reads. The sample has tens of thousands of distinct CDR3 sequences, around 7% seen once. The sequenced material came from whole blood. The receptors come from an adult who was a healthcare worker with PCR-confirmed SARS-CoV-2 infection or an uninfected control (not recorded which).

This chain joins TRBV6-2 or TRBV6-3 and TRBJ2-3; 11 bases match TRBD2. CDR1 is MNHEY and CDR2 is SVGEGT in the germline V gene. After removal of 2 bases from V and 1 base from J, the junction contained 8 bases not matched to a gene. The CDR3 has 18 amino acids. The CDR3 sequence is CASSYARGLAVGTDTQYF. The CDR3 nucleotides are TGTGCCAGCAGTTACGCTCGGGGACTAGCGGTCGGCACAGATACGCAGTATTTT.

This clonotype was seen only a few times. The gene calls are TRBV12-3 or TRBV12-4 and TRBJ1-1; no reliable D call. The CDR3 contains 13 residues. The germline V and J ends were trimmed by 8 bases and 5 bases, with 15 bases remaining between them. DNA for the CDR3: TGTGCCAGCCAGGCCTGGGTGGGGACTGAAGCTTTCTTT. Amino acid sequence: CASQAWVGTEAFF.

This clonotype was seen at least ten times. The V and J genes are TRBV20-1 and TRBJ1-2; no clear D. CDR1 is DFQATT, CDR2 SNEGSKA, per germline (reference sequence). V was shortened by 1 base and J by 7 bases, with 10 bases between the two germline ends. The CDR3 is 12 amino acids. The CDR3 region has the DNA TGCAGTGCTAGAGCGACGGCCTTTGGCTACACCTTC. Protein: CSARATAFGYTF.